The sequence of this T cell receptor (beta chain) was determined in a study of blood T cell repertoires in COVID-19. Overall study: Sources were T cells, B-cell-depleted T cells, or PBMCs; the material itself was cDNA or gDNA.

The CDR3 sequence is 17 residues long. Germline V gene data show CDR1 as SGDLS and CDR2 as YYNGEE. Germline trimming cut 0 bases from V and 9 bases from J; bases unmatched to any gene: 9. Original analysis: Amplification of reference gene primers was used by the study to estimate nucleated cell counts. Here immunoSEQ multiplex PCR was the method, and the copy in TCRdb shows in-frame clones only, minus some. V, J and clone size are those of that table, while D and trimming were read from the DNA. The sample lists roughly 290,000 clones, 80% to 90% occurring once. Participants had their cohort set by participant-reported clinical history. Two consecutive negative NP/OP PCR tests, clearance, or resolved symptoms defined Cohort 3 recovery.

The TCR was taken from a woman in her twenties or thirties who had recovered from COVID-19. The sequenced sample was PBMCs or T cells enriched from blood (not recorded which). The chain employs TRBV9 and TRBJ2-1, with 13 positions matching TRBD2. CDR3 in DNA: TGTGCCAGCAGCGTAGAGTTAGGACTAGCGGGAGTGGTTGAGCAGTTCTTC. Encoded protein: CASSVELGLAGVVEQFF. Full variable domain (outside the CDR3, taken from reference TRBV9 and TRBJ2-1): DSGVTQTPKHLITATGQRVTLRCSPRSGDLSVYWYQQSLDQGLQFLIQYYNGEERAKGNILERFSAQQFPDLHSELNLSSLELGDSALYFCASSVELGLAGVVEQFFGPGTRLTVL.